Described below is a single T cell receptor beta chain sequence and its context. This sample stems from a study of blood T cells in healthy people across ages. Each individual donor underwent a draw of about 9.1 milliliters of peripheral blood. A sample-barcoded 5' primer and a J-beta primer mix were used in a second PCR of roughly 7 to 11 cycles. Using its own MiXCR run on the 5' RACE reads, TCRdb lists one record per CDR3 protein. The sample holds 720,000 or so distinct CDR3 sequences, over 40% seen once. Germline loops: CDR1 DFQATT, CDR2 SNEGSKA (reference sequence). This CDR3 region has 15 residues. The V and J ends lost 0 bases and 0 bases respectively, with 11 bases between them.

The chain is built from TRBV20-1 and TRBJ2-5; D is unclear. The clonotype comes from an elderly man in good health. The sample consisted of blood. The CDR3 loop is CSARDSTPYQETQYF. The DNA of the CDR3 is TGCAGTGCTAGAGATAGCACCCCGTACCAAGAGACCCAGTACTTC.